This T cell receptor beta chain was captured by sequencing in a study of cytomegalovirus exposure and HLA in healthy donors. The CDR3 runs 16 residues. Germline V gene lookup returns CDR1 KGHSH and CDR2 LQKENI. Trimming removed 2 bases at V and 0 bases at J, with 11 bases between. The PCR used 60 Vbeta and 13 Jbeta primers. The repertoire was sequenced with immunoSEQ multiplex PCR; TCRdb's copy has only in-frame clones and lacks some. The sample has about 170,000 clones, 65% to 85% seen once. This chain connects TRBV18 to TRBJ1-3; D may be TRBD1 (5 bases). Sequencing input: PBMCs. This receptor was identified in a male donor in good health and CMV-seronegative. The CDR3 bases are TGTGCCAGCTCACCAGACAGACAGATCTCTGGAAACACCATATATTTT. Residues: CASSPDRQISGNTIYF.